This entry lists 5 T cell receptor beta chains sequenced from one sample in a study of shared clonotypes between healthy human individuals. Method: immunoSEQ multiplex PCR; TCRdb's copy keeps in-frame clones and lacks some. This table holds about 1 million clones, more than 60% found once. Material: memory CD4+ T cells sorted from blood. Subset noted: CD45RA-negative fraction. The receptors were gathered from a man aged 18-30 years in good health.

J is TRBJ1-2 and V is TRBV30; D gene ambiguous. Between the trimmed V and J ends, which lost 2 bases and 4 bases, there was a span of 14 bases. From germline, CDR1 is GTSNPN and CDR2 SVGIG (reference sequence). This CDR3 region has 14 residues. The CDR3 reads CAWSPSDGFYGYTF. CDR3 coding DNA: TGTGCCTGGAGTCCCTCGGACGGGTTCTATGGCTACACCTTC. The entire variable domain, with the rest obtained from reference TRBV30 and TRBJ1-2, is as follows: SQTIHQWPATLVQPVGSPLSLECTVEGTSNPNLYWYRQAAGRGLQLLFYSVGIGQISSEVPQNLSASRPQDRQFILSSKKLLLSDSGFYLCAWSPSDGFYGYTFGSGTRLTVV.

The chain carries TRBV28 and TRBJ1-5; maybe TRBD1 (6 bases). The germline gives CDR1 MDHEN, CDR2 SYDVKM. V lost 2 bases to trimming and J lost 4 bases, with 6 bases between them. The CDR3 is made up of 13 amino acids. This CDR3 reads CASSLQGNQPQHF. CDR3 in DNA: TGTGCCAGCAGTTTACAGGGGAATCAGCCCCAGCATTTT.

Note on this clone: A single base separates this from a much larger clone, so it may be a read error. The CDR3 ends on some other residue instead of the conserved phenylalanine or tryptophan, so this is likely a read error. The chain employs TRBV11-2 and TRBJ1-1; no definite D call. CDR1 is SGHAT, CDR2 FQNNGV, per germline. The CDR3 covers 15 residues. V lost 1 base to trimming and J lost 5 bases, with 14 bases between them. The CDR3 loop is CASSLGTGLGTEAFL. CDR3 DNA: TGTGCCAGCAGCTTAGGGACGGGCCTGGGGACTGAAGCTTTCCTT.

The rearrangement uses TRBV28 and TRBJ2-5; D may be TRBD1 (5 bases). This CDR3 contains 12 residues. The V end lost 8 bases, the J end lost 4 bases, and 11 bases lay between the germline ends. Germline V gives CDR1 MDHEN, CDR2 SYDVKM. CDR3 sequence reads: CASLGHPETQYF. The CDR3, as DNA: TGTGCCAGCCTAGGACACCCAGAGACCCAGTACTTC.

The chain joins TRBV27 to TRBJ2-1; TRBD2 might be the D (5 bases). Germline assignment: CDR1 MNHEY and CDR2 SMNVEV (reference sequence). The CDR3 is 15 residues long. V dropped 1 base and J dropped 8 bases, with 15 bases sitting between them. The CDR3 DNA reads TGTGCCAGCAGTTTATACCGGGCCGGGGATTATGAGCAGTTCTTC. Its protein product is CASSLYRAGDYEQFF.